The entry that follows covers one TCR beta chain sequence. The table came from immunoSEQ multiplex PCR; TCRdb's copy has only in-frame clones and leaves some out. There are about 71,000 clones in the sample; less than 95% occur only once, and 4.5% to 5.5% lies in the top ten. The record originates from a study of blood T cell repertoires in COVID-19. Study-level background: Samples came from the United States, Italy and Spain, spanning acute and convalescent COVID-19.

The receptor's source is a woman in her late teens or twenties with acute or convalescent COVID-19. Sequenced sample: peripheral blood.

This CDR3 reads CASSVTGYGYTF. CDR3 bases: TGTGCCAGCAGTGTGACAGGTTATGGCTACACCTTC. The V call is TRBV12-3 or TRBV12-4, the J call TRBJ1-2, with D perhaps matching TRBD1 (6 bases). Trimming stripped 5 bases from V and 5 bases from J, with 9 bases between. The CDR3 spans 12 residues.